This TCR beta chain was retrieved from a study of shared clonotypes between healthy human individuals. From germline, CDR1 is KGHSH and CDR2 LQKENI. This CDR3 spans 16 amino acids. V shed 5 bases and J 2 bases; nucleotides not matched to a gene: 10. Profiling relied on immunoSEQ multiplex PCR, and the TCRdb table lists in-frame clones only, not all of them. The sample holds over a million clones, roughly 96% seen once. Overall study results and limits: Non-shared clonotypes displayed generation probabilities falling below those of clonotypes present in all four donors.

Notes on this clone: Its specificity is not known.

The J gene is TRBJ2-3, the V gene TRBV18; 7 nucleotides align to TRBD1. The receptor was derived from a man aged 25-40 years in good health. The sequenced sample was naive CD4+ T cells sorted from blood. The subset here: CD45RA+ positively selected. CDR3 region: CASSSLGGTHTDTQYF. CDR3 DNA sequence: TGTGCCAGCTCATCGCTAGGGGGCACACACACAGATACGCAGTATTTT.